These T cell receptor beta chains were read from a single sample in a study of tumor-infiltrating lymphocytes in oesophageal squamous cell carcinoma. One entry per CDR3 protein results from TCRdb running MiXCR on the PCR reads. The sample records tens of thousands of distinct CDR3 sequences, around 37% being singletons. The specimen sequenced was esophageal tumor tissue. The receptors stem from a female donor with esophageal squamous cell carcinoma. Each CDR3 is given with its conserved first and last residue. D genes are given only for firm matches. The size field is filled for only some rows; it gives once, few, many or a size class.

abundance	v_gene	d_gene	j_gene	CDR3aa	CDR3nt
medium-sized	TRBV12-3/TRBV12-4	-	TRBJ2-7	CASRTGVLEQYF	TGTGCCAGCAGGACGGGGGTCCTCGAGCAGTACTTC
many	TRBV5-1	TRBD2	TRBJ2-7	CASSPTTSGSYEQYF	TGCGCCAGCAGTCCAACCACTAGCGGGAGCTACGAGCAGTACTTC
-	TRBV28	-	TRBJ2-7	CASRVHSYEQYF	TGTGCCAGCAGGGTTCACTCCTACGAGCAGTACTTC
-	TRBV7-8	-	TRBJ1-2	CASSSGRADYGYTF	TGTGCCAGCAGCTCGGGACGGGCGGACTATGGCTACACCTTC
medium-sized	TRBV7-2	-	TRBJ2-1	CASAIDFYNEQFF	TGTGCCAGCGCTATTGACTTCTACAATGAGCAGTTCTTC
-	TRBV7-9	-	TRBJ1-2	CASTPYTNYGYTF	TGTGCCAGCACCCCCTATACTAACTATGGCTACACCTTC
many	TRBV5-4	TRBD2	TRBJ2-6	CASSYGLASGANVLTF	TGTGCCAGCAGCTATGGACTAGCTAGCGGGGCCAACGTCCTGACTTTC
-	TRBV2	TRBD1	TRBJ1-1	CASRRGQANTEAFF	TGTGCCAGCAGGCGGGGACAGGCGAACACTGAAGCTTTCTTT
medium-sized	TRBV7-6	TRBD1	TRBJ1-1	CASSLADVAGGSPKVTEAFF	TGTGCCAGCAGCTTAGCGGACGTGGCAGGGGGCAGCCCGAAGGTCACTGAAGCTTTCTTT
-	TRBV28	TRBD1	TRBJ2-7	CASSFWDRVEQYF	TGTGCCAGCAGCTTTTGGGACAGGGTAGAGCAGTACTTC
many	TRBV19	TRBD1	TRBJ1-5	CASSIQGDNQPQHF	TGTGCCAGTAGTATACAGGGGGACAATCAGCCCCAGCATTTT
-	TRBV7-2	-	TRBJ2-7	CASSFGRDHEQYF	TGTGCCAGCAGCTTTGGGCGAGACCACGAGCAGTACTTC
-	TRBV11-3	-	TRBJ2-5	CASSPAGVGETQYF	TGTGCCAGCAGCCCAGCAGGGGTGGGAGAGACCCAGTACTTC
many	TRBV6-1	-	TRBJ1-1	CASSRNGLNTEAFF	TGTGCCAGCAGTCGGAACGGCCTGAACACTGAAGCTTTCTTT
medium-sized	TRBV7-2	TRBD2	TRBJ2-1	CASSLAGLAGYNEQFF	TGTGCCAGCAGCTTAGCCGGACTAGCGGGGTACAATGAGCAGTTCTTC
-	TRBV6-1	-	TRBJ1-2	CASSSTTQAGGLGYTF	TGTGCCAGCAGTTCTACAACCCAGGCAGGCGGACTCGGCTACACCTTC
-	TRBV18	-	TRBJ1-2	CASSRQATVRGYTF	TGTGCCAGCTCACGGCAAGCGACCGTAAGAGGCTACACCTTC
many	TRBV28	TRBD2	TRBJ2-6	CASSPSGRALGANVLTF	TGTGCCAGCAGCCCTAGCGGGAGGGCGCTTGGGGCCAACGTCCTGACTTTC
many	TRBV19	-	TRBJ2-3	CASTVSSTDTQYF	TGTGCCAGTACCGTGAGTAGCACAGATACGCAGTATTTT
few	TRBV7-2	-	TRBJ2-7	CASSLALMGLSSYEQYF	TGTGCCAGCAGCTTAGCGCTTATGGGCCTGAGCTCCTACGAGCAGTACTTC
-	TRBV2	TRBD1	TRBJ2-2	CASKRGPNTGELFF	TGTGCCAGCAAGAGGGGGCCAAACACCGGGGAGCTGTTTTTT
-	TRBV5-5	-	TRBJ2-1	CASSLGIREEQFF	TGTGCCAGCAGCTTGGGTATTAGAGAGGAGCAGTTCTTC